This paragraph reports one T cell receptor beta chain. Unique molecular identifiers were built into the TCRbeta library. TCRdb fed the PCR reads into MiXCR, producing one record per CDR3 protein. The repertoire holds 600,000 to 700,000 distinct CDR3 sequences, with 15% to 20% as singletons. The sample comes from a study of T-cell reconstitution after alpha-beta-depleted transplantation in children. The CDR3 contains 15 residues. V dropped 4 bases and J dropped 4 bases, with 15 bases sitting between them. Germline V gives CDR1 SGHRS, CDR2 YFSETQ. The sequence came from a human donor who donated a stem cell graft to a child with acute myeloid leukemia. The chain recombines TRBV5-1 with TRBJ1-5, with a tentative D call TRBD1 (5 bases). The sample was PBMCs from the stem cell graft donor, taken from the stem cell graft. In DNA form, the CDR3 reads TGCGCCAGCAGCCTCTGGGGCCTGGGGAATCAGCCCCAGCATTTT. It encodes CASSLWGLGNQPQHF.